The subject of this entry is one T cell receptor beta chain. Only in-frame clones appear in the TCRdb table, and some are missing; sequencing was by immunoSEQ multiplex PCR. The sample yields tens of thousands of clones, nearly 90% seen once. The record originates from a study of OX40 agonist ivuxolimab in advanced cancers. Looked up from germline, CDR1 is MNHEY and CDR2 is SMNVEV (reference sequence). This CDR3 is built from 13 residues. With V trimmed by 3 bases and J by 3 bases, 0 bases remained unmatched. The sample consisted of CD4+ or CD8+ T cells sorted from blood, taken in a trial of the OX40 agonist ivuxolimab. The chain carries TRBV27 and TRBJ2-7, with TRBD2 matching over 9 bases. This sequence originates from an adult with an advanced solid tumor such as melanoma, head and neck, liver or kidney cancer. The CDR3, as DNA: TGTGCCAGCAGTTTTAGCGGGAGCTACGAGCAGTACTTC. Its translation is CASSFSGSYEQYF.